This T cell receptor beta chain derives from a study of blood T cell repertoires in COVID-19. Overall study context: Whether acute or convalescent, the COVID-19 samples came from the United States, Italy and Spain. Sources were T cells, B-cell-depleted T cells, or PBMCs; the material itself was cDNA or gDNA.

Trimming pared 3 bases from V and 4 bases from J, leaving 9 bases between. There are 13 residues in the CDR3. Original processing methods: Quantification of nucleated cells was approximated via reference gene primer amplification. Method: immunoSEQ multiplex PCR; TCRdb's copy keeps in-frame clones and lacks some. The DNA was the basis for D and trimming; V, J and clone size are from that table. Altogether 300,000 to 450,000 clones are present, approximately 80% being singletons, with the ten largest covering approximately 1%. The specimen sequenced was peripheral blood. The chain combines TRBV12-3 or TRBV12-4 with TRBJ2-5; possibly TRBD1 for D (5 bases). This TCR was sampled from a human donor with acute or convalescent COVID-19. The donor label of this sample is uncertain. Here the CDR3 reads CASSFGRAETQYF. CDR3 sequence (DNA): TGTGCCAGCAGTTTCGGCAGGGCAGAGACCCAGTACTTC.